These 24 T cell receptor beta chains share one sample of origin, sequenced in a study of T cells expressing NK-cell markers (dated by TCRdb to about 2020). The library was produced with 5' RACE. Sequenced on an Illumina HiSeq 2000. TCRdb reanalyzed the reads, keeping one entry per CDR3 protein sequence and omitting DNA. This sample's table contains hundreds of thousands of distinct CDR3 sequences. 7.3% of the sample is held by the ten biggest clonotypes. Input material: blood T cells: a sorted CD56 or NKG2C T cell subset, CD4+ or CD8+ T cells, or bulk PBMC T cells (not recorded which). These receptors were obtained from a woman between 18 and 75 years old in good health.

The chain is built from TRBV9 and TRBJ1-4; TCRdb reports TRBD1, a call that lacks DNA to check it against. CDR3 length: 15 residues. Germline V lookup: CDR1 SGDLS, CDR2 YYNGEE. The CDR3: CASSVGQSTNEKLFF.

This sequence joins TRBV6-5 and TRBJ1-3; the TRBD1 assignment by TCRdb is unverifiable without DNA. In germline, CDR1 is MNHEY, CDR2 SVGAGI. The CDR3 has 15 residues. The CDR3 spells CASSSQAGRTNTIYF.

The chain recombines TRBV20-1 with TRBJ2-3; TCRdb outputs TRBD2, but without DNA this stays unchecked. Germline V gene data show CDR1 as DFQATT and CDR2 as SNEGSKA (reference sequence). CDR3 length equals 16 residues. The CDR3 is CSARVGDLPSTDTQYF.

The rearrangement joins TRBV5-1 to TRBJ1-4. Germline V lookup: CDR1 SGHRS, CDR2 YFSETQ. The CDR3 spans 14 residues. CDR3 residues: CASSLAPANEKLFF. The full variable domain, completed using reference TRBV5-1 and TRBJ1-4, is KAGVTQTPRYLIKTRGQQVTLSCSPISGHRSVSWYQQTPGQGLQFLFEYFSETQRNKGNFPGRFSGRQFSNSRSEMNVSTLELGDSALYLCASSLAPANEKLFFGSGTQLSVL.

The V and J genes are TRBV29-1 and TRBJ1-5; checking the TCRdb D call of TRBD1 is not possible without DNA. This CDR3 is built from 12 residues. Germline loops: CDR1 SQVTM, CDR2 ANQGSEA. The chain's CDR3 is CSVGTGGQPQHF.

CDR3: CASSQSGLDTQYF. This sequence joins TRBV4-3 and TRBJ2-3; TCRdb's D gene call, TRBD1, goes unchecked for lack of DNA. This CDR3 has 13 residues. The V gene's germline CDR1 is LGHNA and CDR2 YSLEER.

The chain employs TRBV5-1 and TRBJ2-2; the TCRdb D gene call, TRBD1, has no DNA to confirm it. Per the germline V gene, CDR1 is SGHRS and CDR2 is YFSETQ. The CDR3 totals 15 residues. The CDR3 loop reads CASSVGQGPPWELFF.

The chain links TRBV28 to TRBJ2-1. Germline-derived CDR1 and CDR2 are MDHEN and SYDVKM. This CDR3 comprises 14 residues. The CDR3 here is CASSWSDSYNEQFF. Variable domain in full (rest from reference TRBV28 and TRBJ2-1): DVKVTQSSRYLVKRTGEKVFLECVQDMDHENMFWYRQDPGLGLRLIYFSYDVKMKEKGDIPEGYSVSREKKERFSLILESASTNQTSMYLCASSWSDSYNEQFFGPGTRLTVL.

V and J are TRBV18 and TRBJ2-5. There are 12 residues in the CDR3. Germline V gene sequence: CDR1 KGHSH, CDR2 LQKENI. The CDR3 is CASSRDQETQYF.

The genes are TRBV9 and TRBJ2-1; lacking DNA, the TRBD1 call made by TCRdb goes unchecked. This CDR3 comprises 16 residues. The germline V gene encodes CDR1 SGDLS and CDR2 YYNGEE. CDR3 sequence reads: CASSVPGTASYNEQFF. Full variable domain (missing parts from reference TRBV9 and TRBJ2-1): DSGVTQTPKHLITATGQRVTLRCSPRSGDLSVYWYQQSLDQGLQFLIQYYNGEERAKGNILERFSAQQFPDLHSELNLSSLELGDSALYFCASSVPGTASYNEQFFGPGTRLTVL.

The genes are TRBV11-1 and TRBJ2-7; TCRdb outputs TRBD1, but without DNA this stays unchecked. The V gene's germline CDR1 is SGHAT and CDR2 FQDESV (reference sequence). The CDR3 totals 14 residues. CDR3 sequence: CASSLEGRGYEQYF.

This chain connects TRBV7-2 to TRBJ1-5. The CDR3 is made up of 13 amino acids. In germline, CDR1 is SGHTA, CDR2 FQGNSA. CDR3 region: CASSLVQNQPQHF.

This chain uses TRBV19 with TRBJ2-1; the D call of TRBD1 rests on TCRdb alone, since no DNA is present to check it. Germline CDR1 reads LNHDA; CDR2 reads SQIVND (reference sequence). This CDR3 comprises 14 residues. The chain's CDR3 is CASSILGGFNEQFF.

J is TRBJ2-3 and V is TRBV7-6; TCRdb proposes TRBD2, but this gene call is untestable without DNA. Germline assignment: CDR1 SGHVS and CDR2 FNYEAQ. The CDR3 is made up of 14 amino acids. This CDR3 is CASSGRTGTDTQYF.

The genes are TRBV7-3 and TRBJ2-6; the D call from TCRdb, TRBD2, cannot be confirmed without DNA. The CDR3 spans 15 residues. Germline CDR1 SGHTA, CDR2 FQGTGA. CDR3 loop: CASSLGGTGANVLTF.

This chain uses TRBV9 with TRBJ2-1; TCRdb reports TRBD2, a call that lacks DNA to check it against. There are 15 residues in the CDR3. CDR1 is SGDLS, CDR2 YYNGEE, per germline. CDR3 in amino acids: CASSVGSGSWNEQFF.

The gene calls are TRBV10-3 and TRBJ1-2; the TCRdb D gene call, TRBD1, has no DNA to confirm it. Germline values: CDR1 ENHRY, CDR2 SYGVKD. CDR3 size: 14 residues. The CDR3 spells CAIRLGGENYGYTF.

The chain uses TRBV6-6 and TRBJ2-1; TCRdb names TRBD2, which stays unverified in the absence of DNA. This CDR3 is built from 13 residues. Germline V lookup: CDR1 MNHNY, CDR2 SVGAGI (reference sequence). This chain's CDR3 is CASSYRTSDEQFF.

V usage is TRBV24-1 and J usage is TRBJ1-4; TCRdb lists TRBD1, though no DNA is available to test this call. Germline values: CDR1 KGHDR, CDR2 SFDVKD. CDR3 length: 16 residues. This chain's CDR3 is CATSDRGGGGLEKLFF.

J is TRBJ2-1 and V is TRBV6-1; the D call of TRBD1 rests on TCRdb alone, since no DNA is present to check it. The CDR3 is 14 amino acids. Germline lookup yields CDR1 MNHNS and CDR2 SASEGT. The CDR3 protein is CASQRGTGYNEQFF.

This rearrangement joins TRBV6-5 to TRBJ2-2; there is no DNA to check the TCRdb D call of TRBD2. The CDR3 length is 11 residues. CDR1 and CDR2 (germline): MNHEY, SVGAGI. CDR3 region: CASRRVGELFF.

V and J are TRBV4-2 and TRBJ1-2. The CDR3 runs 11 residues. CDR1 LGHNA and CDR2 YNFKEQ come from the germline V gene. Here the CDR3 reads CAHRSADGYTF.

This sequence joins TRBV11-2 and TRBJ2-5; the D call of TRBD2 rests on TCRdb alone, since no DNA is present to check it. There are 15 residues in the CDR3. CDR1 and CDR2 (germline): SGHAT, FQNNGV. CDR3 in amino acids: CASSLGVGGKETQYF.

The chain links TRBV4-1 to TRBJ2-3; TCRdb designates TRBD1, a call that cannot be tested without DNA. Germline loops: CDR1 MGHRA, CDR2 YSYEKL. This CDR3 comprises 15 residues. The CDR3 here is CASSHPGLAKDTQYF.